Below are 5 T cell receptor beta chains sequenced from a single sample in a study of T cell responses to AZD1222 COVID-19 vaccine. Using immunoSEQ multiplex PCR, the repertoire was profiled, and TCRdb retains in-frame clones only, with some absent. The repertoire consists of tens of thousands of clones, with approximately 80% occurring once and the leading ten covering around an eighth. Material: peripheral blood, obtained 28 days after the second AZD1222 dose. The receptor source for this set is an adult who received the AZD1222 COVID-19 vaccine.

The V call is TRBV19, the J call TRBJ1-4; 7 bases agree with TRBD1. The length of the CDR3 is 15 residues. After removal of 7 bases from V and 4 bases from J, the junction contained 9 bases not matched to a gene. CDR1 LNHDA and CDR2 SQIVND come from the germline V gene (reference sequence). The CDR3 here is CASTTTGIGNEKLFF. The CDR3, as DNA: TGTGCCAGTACCACGACAGGGATAGGTAATGAAAAACTGTTTTTT. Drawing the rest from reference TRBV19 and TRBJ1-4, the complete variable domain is DGGITQSPKYLFRKEGQNVTLSCEQNLNHDAMYWYRQDPGQGLRLIYYSQIVNDFQKGDIAEGYSVSREKKESFPLTVTSAQKNPTAFYLCASTTTGIGNEKLFFGSGTQLSVL.

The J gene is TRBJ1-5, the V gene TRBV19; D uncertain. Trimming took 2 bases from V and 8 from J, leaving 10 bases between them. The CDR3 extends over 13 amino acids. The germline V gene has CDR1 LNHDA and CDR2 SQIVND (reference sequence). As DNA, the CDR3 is TGTGCCAGTAGTATAAACGTCGGGGAGCCCCAGCATTTT. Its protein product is CASSINVGEPQHF.

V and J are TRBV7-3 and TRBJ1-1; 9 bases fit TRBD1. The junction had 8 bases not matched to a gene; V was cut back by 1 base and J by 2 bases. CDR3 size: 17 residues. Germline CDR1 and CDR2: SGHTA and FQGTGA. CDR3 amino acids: CASSLRGLGQGNTEAFF. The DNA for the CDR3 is TGTGCCAGCAGCTTAAGAGGTCTGGGACAGGGTAACACTGAAGCTTTCTTT. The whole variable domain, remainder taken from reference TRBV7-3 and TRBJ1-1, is GAGVSQTPSNKVTEKGKYVELRCDPISGHTALYWYRQSLGQGPEFLIYFQGTGAADDSGLPNDRFFAVRPEGSVSTLKIQRTERGDSAVYLCASSLRGLGQGNTEAFFGQGTRLTVV.

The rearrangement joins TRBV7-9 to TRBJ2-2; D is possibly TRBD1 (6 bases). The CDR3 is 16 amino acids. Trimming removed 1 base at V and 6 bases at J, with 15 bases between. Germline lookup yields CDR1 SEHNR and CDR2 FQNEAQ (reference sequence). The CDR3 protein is CASSLEPLQGSGELFF. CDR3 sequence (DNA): TGTGCCAGCAGCTTAGAGCCCCTCCAGGGGTCCGGGGAGCTGTTTTTT.

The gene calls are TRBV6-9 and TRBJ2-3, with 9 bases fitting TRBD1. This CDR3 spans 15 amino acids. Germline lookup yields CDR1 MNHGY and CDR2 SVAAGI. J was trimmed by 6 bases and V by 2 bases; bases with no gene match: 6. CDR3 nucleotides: TGTGCCAGCAGTTATCAACAGGGGGCAAGGGATACGCAGTATTTT. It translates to CASSYQQGARDTQYF.